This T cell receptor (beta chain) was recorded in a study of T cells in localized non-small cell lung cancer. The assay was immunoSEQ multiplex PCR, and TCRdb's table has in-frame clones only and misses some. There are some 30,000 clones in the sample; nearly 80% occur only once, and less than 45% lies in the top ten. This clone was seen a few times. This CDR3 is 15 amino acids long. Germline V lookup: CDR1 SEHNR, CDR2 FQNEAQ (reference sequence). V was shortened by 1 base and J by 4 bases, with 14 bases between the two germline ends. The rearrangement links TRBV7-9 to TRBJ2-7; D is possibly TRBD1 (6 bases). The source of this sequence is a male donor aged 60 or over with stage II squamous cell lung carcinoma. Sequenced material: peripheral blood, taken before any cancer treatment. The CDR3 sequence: CASSLDPGEGYEQYF. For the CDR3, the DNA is TGTGCCAGCAGCTTAGACCCAGGGGAAGGGTACGAGCAGTACTTC.